This T cell receptor beta chain was profiled in a study of shared clonotypes between healthy human individuals. On the study more broadly: Ranging from 18 to 49 in age, donors were a couple of women and a few men.

Study-wide results and caveats: Sequencing depth was expected to influence donor clonotype sharing.

This clone appeared a single time. Its matching antigen is unknown. Genomic DNA per cell subset filled all wells of several immunoSEQ plates. When replicate PCRs were run on unsorted PBMC, they used 300 ng DNA, 25,000 to 30,000 T cell genomes. Measured with immunoSEQ multiplex PCR; TCRdb has only the in-frame clones, and not every one. The sample carries 400,000 to 500,000 clones, 79% recorded once. This TCR was recovered from a woman aged 40 to 55 in good health. Some clones in this sample may be carry-over from other donors' samples. The sequenced material came from PBMCs.

The CDR3 sequence is CASSSQGFGGTIYF. CDR3 DNA sequence: TGCGCCAGCAGCTCCCAAGGATTTGGGGGCACCATATATTTT. The chain employs TRBV5-1 and TRBJ1-3, with TRBD1 as a possible D gene (5 bases). Deletions cut 3 bases from V and 9 bases from J, with 16 bases between. The CDR3 spans 14 residues. The V gene's germline CDR1 is SGHRS and CDR2 YFSETQ.